A selection of T cell receptor beta chains follows, all from one sample in a study of T cell responses to AZD1222 COVID-19 vaccine. The repertoire was sequenced with immunoSEQ multiplex PCR; TCRdb's copy has only in-frame clones and lacks some. The sample carries over 45,000 clones, roughly 90% recorded once. The sample in question was peripheral blood, obtained 28 days after the second AZD1222 dose. Receptors were obtained from an adult who received the AZD1222 COVID-19 vaccine. CDR3s include the opening cysteine and the closing phenylalanine or tryptophan. A D gene is named only where the DNA matches it firmly. Rows give clone size only sometimes, using once, few, many, or a class for an expanded clone.

clone size: NA; V gene: TRBV5-1; D gene: TRBD1; J gene: TRBJ2-1; CDR3 protein: CASSWTPGTGTYNEQFF; CDR3 DNA: TGCGCCAGCAGCTGGACCCCCGGGACAGGGACCTACAATGAGCAGTTCTTC
clone size: NA; V gene: TRBV7-9; D gene: NA; J gene: TRBJ1-2; CDR3 protein: CASSPMAPSYGYTF; CDR3 DNA: TGTGCCAGCAGCCCCATGGCCCCATCCTATGGCTACACCTTC
clone size: NA; V gene: TRBV2; D gene: NA; J gene: TRBJ2-5; CDR3 protein: CASSPSGTWYETQYF; CDR3 DNA: TGTGCCAGCAGCCCAAGTGGGACATGGTATGAGACCCAGTACTTC
clone size: once; V gene: TRBV19; D gene: TRBD2; J gene: TRBJ2-1; CDR3 protein: CASSFRTSNEQFF; CDR3 DNA: TGTGCCAGTAGTTTTCGGACTAGCAATGAGCAGTTCTTC
clone size: NA; V gene: TRBV24-1; D gene: NA; J gene: TRBJ2-2; CDR3 protein: CATSDPAGGGIGELFF; CDR3 DNA: TGTGCCACCAGTGATCCTGCGGGTGGGGGAATCGGGGAGCTGTTTTTT
clone size: NA; V gene: TRBV7-2; D gene: NA; J gene: TRBJ2-1; CDR3 protein: CASSLEHSSNEQFF; CDR3 DNA: TGTGCCAGCAGCTTAGAACACTCCTCCAATGAGCAGTTCTTC
clone size: NA; V gene: TRBV7-9; D gene: NA; J gene: TRBJ2-2; CDR3 protein: CASSLGQGLTGELFF; CDR3 DNA: TGTGCCAGCAGCTTAGGGCAGGGGCTCACCGGGGAGCTGTTTTTT
clone size: NA; V gene: TRBV4-2; D gene: TRBD2; J gene: TRBJ2-3; CDR3 protein: CASSQERGGGSDTQYF; CDR3 DNA: TGTGCCAGCAGCCAAGAGCGGGGGGGCGGGTCAGATACGCAGTATTTT
clone size: NA; V gene: TRBV5-1; D gene: TRBD1; J gene: TRBJ1-2; CDR3 protein: CASSKTDRGYGYTF; CDR3 DNA: TGCGCCAGCAGCAAAACGGACAGGGGCTATGGCTACACCTTC
clone size: NA; V gene: TRBV21-1; D gene: NA; J gene: TRBJ1-6; CDR3 protein: CASSKVGRVRLRGTLHF; CDR3 DNA: TGTGCCAGCAGCAAAGTGGGGAGGGTCAGGCTCAGGGGAACCCTCCACTTT
clone size: NA; V gene: TRBV19; D gene: TRBD1; J gene: TRBJ2-2; CDR3 protein: CARRTGDAGELFF; CDR3 DNA: TGTGCCAGGCGGACAGGGGATGCCGGGGAGCTGTTTTTT
clone size: NA; V gene: TRBV5-4; D gene: NA; J gene: TRBJ1-1; CDR3 protein: CASSPREGTEAFF; CDR3 DNA: TGTGCCAGCAGCCCCAGGGAGGGCACTGAAGCTTTCTTT
clone size: NA; V gene: TRBV5-1; D gene: NA; J gene: TRBJ1-2; CDR3 protein: CASSLGSGFNFYGYTF; CDR3 DNA: TGCGCCAGCAGCCTGGGTAGTGGGTTCAACTTCTATGGCTACACCTTC
clone size: NA; V gene: TRBV7-8; D gene: TRBD1; J gene: TRBJ1-1; CDR3 protein: CASSNRDRDTEAFF; CDR3 DNA: TGTGCCAGCAGCAACCGGGACAGGGACACTGAAGCTTTCTTT
clone size: NA; V gene: TRBV3-1/TRBV3-2; D gene: NA; J gene: TRBJ2-5; CDR3 protein: CASSQGRLGTQYF; CDR3 DNA: TGTGCCAGCAGCCAAGGACGTTTGGGGACCCAGTACTTC
clone size: NA; V gene: TRBV28; D gene: NA; J gene: TRBJ2-1; CDR3 protein: CASKAGGINEQFF; CDR3 DNA: TGTGCCAGCAAGGCAGGGGGGATTAATGAGCAGTTCTTC
clone size: NA; V gene: TRBV7-2; D gene: NA; J gene: TRBJ1-5; CDR3 protein: CASSLISESNQPQHF; CDR3 DNA: TGTGCCAGCAGCTTAATCTCCGAGAGCAATCAGCCCCAGCATTTT
clone size: NA; V gene: TRBV5-1; D gene: TRBD2; J gene: TRBJ2-5; CDR3 protein: CASSPGLASQETQYF; CDR3 DNA: TGCGCCAGCAGCCCCGGACTAGCTTCCCAAGAGACCCAGTACTTC
clone size: NA; V gene: TRBV4-1; D gene: TRBD2; J gene: TRBJ2-5; CDR3 protein: CASRTSGTGETQYF; CDR3 DNA: TGCGCCAGCAGGACCAGCGGGACCGGGGAGACCCAGTACTTC
clone size: NA; V gene: TRBV11-2; D gene: NA; J gene: TRBJ2-2; CDR3 protein: CASSPRAGELFF; CDR3 DNA: TGTGCCAGCAGCCCAAGAGCCGGGGAGCTGTTTTTT
clone size: NA; V gene: TRBV7-8; D gene: NA; J gene: TRBJ1-2; CDR3 protein: CATSSRFGANYGYTF; CDR3 DNA: TGTGCCACCTCCTCTAGGTTCGGGGCTAACTATGGCTACACCTTC
clone size: few; V gene: TRBV3-1/TRBV3-2; D gene: NA; J gene: TRBJ2-7; CDR3 protein: CASSQEPDGSSYEQYF; CDR3 DNA: TGTGCCAGCAGCCAAGAGCCCGACGGCAGCTCCTACGAGCAGTACTTC
clone size: NA; V gene: TRBV6-2/TRBV6-3; D gene: NA; J gene: TRBJ2-7; CDR3 protein: CASSYRLYSYEQYF; CDR3 DNA: TGTGCCAGCAGTTACAGACTATACTCCTACGAGCAGTACTTC
clone size: large; V gene: TRBV25-1; D gene: NA; J gene: TRBJ1-5; CDR3 protein: CASSDLGNNQPQHF; CDR3 DNA: TGTGCCAGCAGTGATCTGGGCAACAATCAGCCCCAGCATTTT
clone size: NA; V gene: TRBV11-2; D gene: NA; J gene: TRBJ2-7; CDR3 protein: CASSLVPGSYEQYF; CDR3 DNA: TGTGCCAGCAGCTTAGTCCCGGGGAGCTACGAGCAGTACTTC
clone size: NA; V gene: TRBV5-1; D gene: TRBD2; J gene: TRBJ2-2; CDR3 protein: CASSPARTSGGTGELFF; CDR3 DNA: TGCGCCAGCAGCCCGGCCCGCACTAGCGGGGGGACCGGGGAGCTGTTTTTT
clone size: NA; V gene: TRBV10-1; D gene: NA; J gene: TRBJ2-1; CDR3 protein: CASGGRTYNEQFF; CDR3 DNA: TGCGCCAGCGGAGGACGGACGTACAATGAGCAGTTCTTC
clone size: NA; V gene: TRBV6-5; D gene: NA; J gene: TRBJ1-4; CDR3 protein: CASSYQGPRANEKLFF; CDR3 DNA: TGTGCCAGCAGTTACCAGGGCCCCCGGGCTAATGAAAAACTGTTTTTT
clone size: NA; V gene: TRBV6-2/TRBV6-3; D gene: TRBD2; J gene: TRBJ2-7; CDR3 protein: CASSSREGRIHYEQYF; CDR3 DNA: TGTGCCAGCAGTAGTCGGGAGGGCCGTATACACTACGAGCAGTACTTC
clone size: NA; V gene: TRBV28; D gene: NA; J gene: TRBJ1-6; CDR3 protein: CASRVGGGLSPLHF; CDR3 DNA: TGTGCCAGCAGGGTAGGGGGGGGGCTCTCACCCCTCCACTTT
clone size: NA; V gene: TRBV7-6; D gene: TRBD1; J gene: TRBJ1-3; CDR3 protein: CASTWGDRGYGNTIYF; CDR3 DNA: TGTGCCAGCACTTGGGGAGACAGGGGGTATGGAAACACCATATATTTT
clone size: NA; V gene: TRBV2; D gene: TRBD1; J gene: TRBJ2-7; CDR3 protein: CASSEDRAISYEQYF; CDR3 DNA: TGTGCCAGCAGTGAGGACAGGGCAATCTCCTACGAGCAGTACTTC